This T cell receptor (beta chain) came from a study of cytomegalovirus exposure and HLA in healthy donors (dated by TCRdb to about 2017). Notes on the research overall: According to an earlier analysis of 587 of the donors, about 170 million T cells yielded roughly 110 million unique TCR beta sequences and approximately 280 Gb of sequence data. All discovery cohort repertoires had been generated on a single sequencing platform. HLA typing included class I and class II loci at four-digit resolution. Roughly 300 gigabases of sequencing data and around 80 million unique TCR sequences made up an early release that covered over 550 HLA-typed donors. The study profiled the T cell repertoires of 500 to 800 subjects by immunosequencing and related them to cytomegalovirus serostatus. The later analysis used no new phenotypic data to find candidate immune exposures, relying instead on TCR beta sequences and their occurrence across donors. Donor age, sex, ethnicity and CMV serostatus were collected together with the repertoire data. In an earlier analysis of 587 of the donors, high-throughput TCR beta sequencing was used to judge whether each TCR beta V gene segment behaved as functional or pseudogenic. The genetic ancestry cluster associated with self-reported Caucasian donors included 81% of the roughly 390 genotyped donors. A separate validation cohort of roughly 130 different subjects was used in addition to the roughly 720-subject first cohort. The study aimed to test whether cataloging public T cell receptors could reveal signatures of past pathogen exposure. A later genetic analysis took genome-wide SNP genotypes for 398 of the 666 donors and used that subset as a discovery cohort. A later analysis re-examined previously published TCR beta repertoires from 610 or so donors and added high-resolution HLA genotyping to investigate patterns of TCR occurrence. About five DR-DQ haplotypes were treated as single units for association and clustering because of strong linkage in the cohort. Typing coverage differed by locus: A, B, C, DRB1 and DQB1 were typed in about 620-640 donors, DQA1 in 500 to 550, DPA1 in around 610, and DPB1 in around 490. The study combined high-throughput TCR immunosequencing, statistical association of individual TCRs with disease status, and machine learning to predict cytomegalovirus infection status. Across approximately 420 genotyped donors of the cohort, an average of approximately 240,000 unique TCR beta nucleotide sequences per donor were sequenced, and approximately 17% of those sequences were non-productive.

Library method: the immunoSEQ multiplex PCR assay. For the multiplex PCR, a mixture combining 60 forward primers for TCR Vbeta segments and 13 reverse primers for TCR Jbeta segments was used. A multiplex PCR assay on genomic DNA amplified the CDR3 region of rearranged TCR beta genes. The Illumina HiSeq System was used to sequence the amplified TCR beta libraries as 87-base-pair reads. In the source study's methods: A later analysis tallied around 87 million unique TCR beta chains across the 610 or so repertoires, and some 10 million of those chains were shared by two or more donors. To remove PCR and sequencing errors, raw reads were error-corrected and collapsed into unique sequences using a nearest-neighbor algorithm that merged closely related sequences. Alignment of CDR3 sequences to IMGT reference sequences was used to assign V, D and J gene segments. For a sequence to be retained, a match of at least six nucleotides to both a V gene segment and a J gene segment was required. Rearrangements were called productive when the CDR3 lacked stop codons and stayed in frame with V and J; all others were non-productive. Following IMGT convention, CDR3 was defined as the stretch from the second conserved V-encoded cysteine up to the conserved J-encoded phenylalanine. Sequences without an unambiguous match to a single V gene segment were excluded from the earlier analysis of about 630 of the donors. An earlier analysis of several hundred of the donors called V segments functional above 56.7% productive rearrangements and segregating when the between-donor standard deviation exceeded 5%. A statistical classification framework was developed to diagnose cytomegalovirus status using the catalog of TCR beta chain sequences. In a later analysis, TCR nucleotide sequences were compared against IMGT/GENE-DB human TR gene sequences so that V and J genes could be assigned. Using the TCRdist pipeline, a later analysis assigned CDR3 sequences along with most-parsimonious VDJ recombination scenarios. In a later analysis, each TCR beta chain was defined by its CDR3 amino acid sequence together with its V-gene family, and reads without a unique V-gene family were excluded. In a later analysis, fewer than 600 highly shared, low-generation-probability nucleotide sequences were removed to address suspected cross-contamination and a sequencing artifact. In a later analysis, a clonal expansion index was calculated for each public chain from normalized within-repertoire ranks of inferred template counts. A later analysis computed generation probabilities with a VDJ recombination model fitted to out-of-frame rearrangements, and checked the results against IGoR. In a later analysis, TCR-TCR, TCR-HLA and TCR-CMV co-occurrence was scored with hypergeometric tests, and a repertoire-size bias correction was applied to TCR pairs. In a later analysis, false discovery rates were estimated by permuting HLA or CMV assignments 20 times. In a later analysis, co-occurring TCRs were grouped using DBSCAN, with TCRdist sequence similarity added in when clustering inside HLA-allele-positive subsets. For co-occurrence clustering, repertoires with fewer than 30,000 or more than 120,000 public chains were excluded, along with 4 to 6 repertoires with anomalous nucleotide sharing. This immuneACCESS table, as held by TCRdb, lists in-frame sequences with V and J called but not all clones. Of the missing ones, under half trace to an unresolved V gene in checked studies; the others have no known cause. V and J calls and clone size follow that table, whereas D and trimming were derived from the DNA. The sample has 70,000 or so clones on record. The top ten clonotypes cover 4% to 5.5% of the sample.

Notes on this clone: Its antigen is unknown.

Its CDR3 holds 14 amino acids, cysteine through phenylalanine. Only the CDR3 part of the read is kept: 42 bases, read in frame from the first base. The germline V gene encodes CDR1 SGHRS and CDR2 YFSETQ. V is reduced by 3 bases and J by 3 bases, leaving a spacing of 12 bases between them. Results and caveats for the whole study, not just this receptor: A total of 150 to 200 TCR beta chains were listed by the study as associated with cytomegalovirus. A later genetic analysis reported fewer N-insertions in productive TCRs among donors in an Asian-associated ancestry cluster than the roughly 650-donor mean. Correlated functional status among segregating V segments might reflect linkage disequilibrium, but an unknown experimental factor could not be ruled out. In a later analysis, about 16,000 TCR beta sequences were associated with specific HLA alleles at a false discovery rate of 0.05. A later genetic analysis associated a missense DCLRE1C variant with V-gene and J-gene trimming of TCR beta chains, and an independent cohort replicated the association. A later analysis found that TCR association rates varied across HLA loci, with DRB1 alleles showing the most associated TCRs and HLA-C alleles the fewest. In this cohort, only TCR beta chains were sequenced, and detectable features were limited by the absence of alpha or paired-chain data. Because some donors lacked HLA typing at each locus, the association tests relied only on the typed subset. Because counts were too low, roughly 18 rarely observed V segments, including chromosome 9 orphons, were left out of the earlier analysis of 587 of the donors. Most TCR sequences were seen in very few donors, while some public TCRs were found in many individuals. A further reported finding was that TCR beta sequences accurately predicted the HLA-A and HLA-B alleles for most subjects in the first cohort. The 87-base-pair reads could not distinguish some IMGT-functional V segments, including TRBV6-2 and TRBV6-3, so those segments were excluded. For the cohort, immune exposure information was limited to CMV serostatus. In a later analysis, HLA-associated TCR beta chains showed more clonal expansion and lower generation probabilities than non-associated chains that were equally common. Broadly in line with IMGT annotations, most TCR beta V segments showed up in productive rearrangements about 87% or about 30% of the time in an earlier analysis of 450 to 600 of the donors. Sequencing depth was assumed to be roughly uniform across donors in the presence/absence analyses, though that assumption may not hold. In a later analysis, several top co-occurrence clusters were reported to appear linked to parvovirus B19, influenza, CMV and Epstein-Barr virus. Assigning TCR associations to individual alleles was difficult when HLA alleles, especially DR and DQ, strongly co-occurred. According to a later analysis, most CMV-associated TCR beta chains appeared to be HLA-restricted, and the HLA associations seemed to be driven largely by CMV exposure. Cytomegalovirus status was reported to be diagnosed by the classifier with high specificity and sensitivity in both the original and validation cohorts. The authors suggested that the approach could potentially be generalized to other disease states and immunological phenotypes. In vitro tests confirmed that a few of the cytomegalovirus-associated TCR beta chains recognize cytomegalovirus antigens. A group of highly shared sequence variants was considered likely to be a technical artifact of the sequencing pipeline.

The cohort was made up of about 610 healthy bone marrow donors. All cohort members were sampled while nominally healthy, although unrecorded immune exposures were likely present. The donor tested CMV seronegative and was one of the 352 seronegative cohort members. A peripheral blood sample was collected from each donor, and TCR beta sequencing was performed on peripheral blood mononuclear cells. The Qiagen DNeasy Blood Extraction Kit was used to extract genomic DNA from the blood cell samples. In this chain, TRBV5-1 is recombined with TRBJ1-2, with TRBD1 perhaps the D gene, on 6 matching bases. Material for sequencing was PBMCs. The clonotype was recovered from a man in his forties or fifties in good health and CMV-seronegative. The DNA sequence is given as TGCGCCAGCAGCTCTGGACAGTGGGACTATGGCTACACCTTC. Protein translation: CASSSGQWDYGYTF.